Here is one T cell receptor beta chain with its context. The CDR3 consists of 13 residues. The V end was cut by 2 bases, the J end by 3 bases, with 8 bases between. From germline, CDR1 is SGHRS and CDR2 YFSETQ. The table came from immunoSEQ multiplex PCR; TCRdb's copy has only in-frame clones and leaves some out. Counted here are around 290,000 clones, around 90% occurring once; the ten biggest clones make up 0.95% to 1.3%. These data come from a study of blood T cell repertoires in COVID-19. Turning to the study itself: T cells, B-cell-depleted T cells, or PBMCs provided the cDNA or gDNA that served as material.

This chain links TRBV5-1 with TRBJ2-5; no reliable D call. The sample was PBMCs or T cells enriched from blood (not recorded which). This receptor was taken from a woman younger than 45 who had recovered from COVID-19. The CDR3 sequence: CASSFLKEETQYF. The CDR3 nucleotides are TGCGCCAGCAGCTTTCTAAAAGAAGAGACCCAGTACTTC.